A single sample gave rise to the 13 T cell receptor beta chains below, sequenced in a study of control samples from healthy donors and cancer patients (dated by TCRdb to the early 2020s). The method behind the library was the immunoSEQ multiplex PCR assay. Imported from immuneACCESS, the table was reduced by TCRdb to in-frame sequences with V and J called. These copies leave out some clones; in studies compared against another copy, an unresolved V gene accounts for under half, and the cause of the remainder is not known. In all, the sample holds 74,000 or so clones, and 75% to 90% of those were seen once. In total, the top ten clones hold 7.2% of the sample. Sequenced sample: blood. The receptor source for this set is a middle-aged man in good health.

The V call is TRBV6-2 or TRBV6-3, the J call TRBJ2-3, with D unresolved. Germline loops: CDR1 MNHEY, CDR2 SVGEGT. The V end lost 2 bases, the J end lost 1 base, and 4 bases lay between the germline ends. The CDR3 extends over 13 amino acids. CDR3 nucleotides: TGTGCCAGCAGTTACCTCGGCACAGATACGCAGTATTTT. Protein sequence: CASSYLGTDTQYF.

This clone was seen a few times. J is TRBJ1-6 and V is TRBV7-9; D might be TRBD1 (5 bases). The V end was cut by 5 bases, the J end by 1 base, with 21 bases between. Germline loops: CDR1 SEHNR, CDR2 FQNEAQ (reference sequence). The CDR3 spans 19 residues. In nucleotides, the CDR3 is TGTGCCAGCAGCCCGGACATTCGCCACGGGAGTTCCTATAATTCACCCCTCCACTTT. It encodes CASSPDIRHGSSYNSPLHF.

Points on this clone: This may arise from a read error, as a much more abundant clone is one base away. The V call is TRBV7-6, the J call TRBJ1-5; 7 nucleotides match TRBD1. V shed 5 bases, J shed 2 bases, and the junction held 3 bases outside the gene matches. Germline V gene lookup returns CDR1 SGHVS and CDR2 FNYEAQ. The CDR3 consists of 14 residues. CDR3 DNA: TGTGCCAGCAGCCCAGGGGGTCGCAATCAGCCCCAGCATTTT. It codes for CASSPGGRNQPQHF.

The chain has TRBV6-2 or TRBV6-3 and TRBJ1-5; D remains unclear. Germline V gene lookup returns CDR1 MNHEY and CDR2 SVGEGT. V was pared by 2 bases and J by 0 bases, with 5 bases between. There are 14 residues in the CDR3. The CDR3, as DNA: TGTGCCAGCAGTTACCGACATAGCAATCAGCCCCAGCATTTT. Translating it yields CASSYRHSNQPQHF.

The J gene is TRBJ1-5, the V gene TRBV7-9; TRBD1 might be the D (5 bases). This CDR3 contains 18 residues. V shed 0 bases and J shed 4 bases, with 19 bases lying between them. Germline CDR1 is SEHNR and CDR2 is FQNEAQ (reference sequence). The CDR3 DNA reads as TGTGCCAGCAGCTTAGCGCGAGGGCTCCAAGGGGTAAATCAGCCCCAGCATTTT. Amino acid sequence: CASSLARGLQGVNQPQHF.

The chain has TRBV7-9 and TRBJ1-2, with 8 positions matching TRBD1. The V and J ends lost 3 bases and 1 base, in that order; junction bases with no gene match: 7. The CDR3 runs 16 residues. The germline gives CDR1 SEHNR, CDR2 FQNEAQ (reference sequence). This CDR3 is CASSFPGGRGNYGYTF. The CDR3 bases are TGTGCCAGCAGCTTCCCAGGGGGCAGGGGTAACTATGGCTACACCTTC.

The chain carries TRBV18 and TRBJ2-3, with a tentative D call TRBD2 (7 bases). The V gene's germline CDR1 is KGHSH and CDR2 LQKENI. Trimming shortened V by 7 bases and J by 2 bases, and 16 bases separated the two germline ends. The CDR3 runs 15 residues. The CDR3: CASFTGGRTTDTQYF. DNA of the CDR3: TGTGCCAGCTTTACGGGGGGCCGGACCACAGATACGCAGTATTTT. The full variable domain, its missing parts supplied by reference TRBV18 and TRBJ2-3, is NAGVMQNPRHLVRRRGQEARLRCSPMKGHSHVYWYRQLPEEGLKFMVYLQKENIIDESGMPKERFSAEFPKEGPSILRIQQVVRGDSAAYFCASFTGGRTTDTQYFGPGTRLTVL.

The chain combines TRBV11-2 with TRBJ2-5; D unclear. V shed 5 bases and J shed 5 bases, with 12 bases lying between them. Germline V CDR1 and CDR2: SGHAT, FQNNGV. This CDR3 contains 13 residues. The CDR3 DNA follows: TGTGCCAGCAGCGATCGGCCCCCCGAGACCCAGTACTTC. Translating it yields CASSDRPPETQYF.

V gene TRBV11-2 combines with J gene TRBJ2-1, with 7 bases aligning to TRBD1. The ends lost 1 base at V and 4 bases at J; junction bases unmatched: 10. CDR1 SGHAT and CDR2 FQNNGV come from the germline V gene. CDR3 length: 17 amino acids. The CDR3 loop is CASSLVGRRGRYNEQFF. For the CDR3, the DNA is TGTGCCAGCAGCTTAGTGGGTCGAAGGGGGCGATACAATGAGCAGTTCTTC.

This clone was observed a handful of times. The J gene is TRBJ1-5, the V gene TRBV21-1; the listed D gene, TRBD1, was not tested against the DNA. TRBV21-1 is designated a pseudogene. The length of the CDR3 is 14 residues. DNA for the CDR3: TGTGCCAGGAGAACAGGGGCGCGCAATCAGCCCCAGCATTTT. Amino acid sequence: CARRTGARNQPQHF.

This chain links TRBV5-1 with TRBJ1-1; no clear D gene. CDR1 is SGHRS, CDR2 YFSETQ, per germline. V was trimmed by 0 bases and J by 3 bases, leaving 9 bases between them. The CDR3 extends over 14 amino acids. CDR3 in amino acids: CASSLDQSYTEAFF. The CDR3 coding sequence is TGCGCCAGCAGCTTGGATCAGTCCTACACTGAAGCTTTCTTT.

The chain recombines TRBV20-1 with TRBJ1-3; D is ambiguous. The germline V gene encodes CDR1 DFQATT and CDR2 SNEGSKA (reference sequence). The CDR3 length is 11 residues. The V gene lost 5 bases and the J gene lost 7 bases, with 9 bases spanning the gap. DNA of the CDR3: TGCAGTGCTTCCCGCGGGAACACCATATATTTT. This sequence encodes CSASRGNTIYF.

This sequence joins TRBV7-9 and TRBJ2-5; 8 bases are shared with TRBD2. This CDR3 has 14 residues. Losses at the gene ends were 5 bases for V and 4 bases for J; bases not matched to a gene: 6. Germline V gene data show CDR1 as SEHNR and CDR2 as FQNEAQ (reference sequence). This CDR3 is CASSPSSGPETQYF. The CDR3 nucleotides are TGTGCCAGCAGCCCCTCTAGCGGGCCAGAGACCCAGTACTTC.